This T cell receptor beta chain was captured by sequencing in a study of CD8 T cells in ankylosing spondylitis. Findings and caveats of the study: About 8 highly homologous variants made up a TCR beta motif, and this motif appeared characteristic of ankylosing spondylitis blood.

On this clonotype: No antigen is known for it.

Germline V gives CDR1 SGHAT, CDR2 FQNNGV. Trimming removed 0 bases from V and 9 bases from J, with 10 bases in between. The CDR3 sequence is 13 residues long. TCRdb reprocessed the 5' RACE reads via MiXCR and lists one record per CDR3 protein. The repertoire includes 450,000 or so distinct CDR3 sequences, roughly a quarter of them detected once, and 0.89% sits in the top ten. Sequenced input: blood, either unsorted or a sorted T cell fraction (not recorded which). This chain uses TRBV11-2 with TRBJ2-3; D tentatively reads TRBD1 or TRBD2 (5 bases each). This sequence was found in a male donor with ankylosing spondylitis. The CDR3 spells CASSLDRERTQYF. Here the CDR3 DNA reads TGTGCCAGCAGCTTAGACAGGGAGAGAACGCAGTATTTT.